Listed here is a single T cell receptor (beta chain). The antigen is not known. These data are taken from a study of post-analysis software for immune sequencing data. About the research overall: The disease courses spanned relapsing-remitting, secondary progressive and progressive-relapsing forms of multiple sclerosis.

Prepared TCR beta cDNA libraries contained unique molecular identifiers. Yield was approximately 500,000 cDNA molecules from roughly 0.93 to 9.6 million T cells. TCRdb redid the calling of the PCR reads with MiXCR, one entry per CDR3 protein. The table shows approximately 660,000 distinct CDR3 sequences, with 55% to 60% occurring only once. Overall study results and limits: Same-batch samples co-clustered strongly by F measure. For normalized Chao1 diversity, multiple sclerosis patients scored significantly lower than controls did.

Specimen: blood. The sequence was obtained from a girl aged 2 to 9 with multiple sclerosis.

The CDR3 sequence: CASSYGLAGVGEQFF. The CDR3, as DNA: TGTGCCAGCAGTTACGGACTAGCGGGAGTGGGAGAGCAGTTCTTC. The chain has TRBV6-2 or TRBV6-3 and TRBJ2-1; TRBD2 matches 13 bases. Germline CDR1 is MNHEY and CDR2 is SVGEGT. This CDR3 has 15 amino acids. Unmatched junction bases numbered 5, after V lost 2 bases and J lost 10 bases.